Presented here are 31 T cell receptor beta chains from one specimen sequenced in a study of CD8 T cells in ankylosing spondylitis. Study outcomes and limitations: Among TCR beta sequences, a motif of eight highly homologous variants appeared characteristic of ankylosing spondylitis blood.

TCRdb called the 5' RACE reads again in MiXCR, with one record for every CDR3 protein. The sample gives 700,000 to 1,000,000 distinct CDR3 sequences, 12% of which show up once; about 0.5% is in the top ten. These receptors are not linked to any known antigen. Material: blood, either unsorted or a sorted T cell fraction (not recorded which). These receptors were collected from a male donor with ankylosing spondylitis.

This clonotype was seen more than once but under ten times. This sequence joins TRBV4-2 and TRBJ2-1; TRBD2 matches 8 bases. Germline V lookup: CDR1 LGHNA, CDR2 YNFKEQ. The trim removed 0 bases at V and 4 bases at J, leaving 5 bases unmatched. The CDR3 has 16 residues. The CDR3 DNA is TGTGCCAGCAGCCAAGACGGGAGGGTGGGATACAATGAGCAGTTCTTC. It is translated as CASSQDGRVGYNEQFF.

This clonotype was detected a few times. The chain uses TRBV5-1 and TRBJ2-5; 7 bases fit TRBD2. Trimming removed 4 bases from V and 5 bases from J; junction bases left unmatched: 11. The CDR3 covers 15 residues. CDR1 is SGHRS and CDR2 is YFSETQ in the germline V gene. DNA for the CDR3: TGCGCCAGCAGCCGGGGGGACCCCCGTGGGGAGACCCAGTACTTC. Translation gives CASSRGDPRGETQYF.

In this sample, this clonotype turned up a few times. V gene TRBV5-1 combines with J gene TRBJ1-4, with a possible D match to TRBD1 (5 bases). The germline V and J ends were trimmed by 4 bases and 0 bases, with 10 bases remaining between them. CDR3 length: 15 residues. CDR1 SGHRS and CDR2 YFSETQ come from the germline V gene. Written as DNA, the CDR3 is TGCGCCAGCAGCCTGGACATCGCAACTAATGAAAAACTGTTTTTT. This sequence encodes CASSLDIATNEKLFF.

This clonotype was seen more than once but under ten times. V usage is TRBV4-3 and J usage is TRBJ2-3; weak D call: TRBD1 (5 bases). The CDR3 is made up of 16 amino acids. CDR1 LGHNA and CDR2 YSLEER come from the germline V gene. V lost 1 base to trimming and J lost 2 bases, with 13 bases between them. The CDR3 loop reads CASSQGGAVPTDTQYF. CDR3 nucleotide sequence: TGCGCCAGCAGCCAAGGGGGCGCAGTTCCCACAGATACGCAGTATTTT.

Notes on this clonotype: A much larger clone is a single base away; this may be a read error. The chain joins TRBV20-1 to TRBJ2-1, with D perhaps being TRBD1 or TRBD2 (5 bases each). CDR1 and CDR2 from the germline V gene are DFQATT and SNEGSKA (reference sequence). CDR3 length equals 16 residues. CDR3 nucleotide sequence: TGCTGTGCTAGAGATGTTGGGACCCCCCCCTACAATGAGCAGTTCTTC. This sequence encodes CCARDVGTPPYNEQFF.

This clonotype appeared many times. This chain uses TRBV5-6 with TRBJ2-7; a possible D gene is TRBD1 (6 bases). From germline, CDR1 is SGHDT and CDR2 YYEEEE. CDR3 length: 13 amino acids. V lost 0 bases and J 6 bases, leaving 10 bases between the germline ends. DNA for the CDR3: TGTGCCAGCAGCTTGGTGGACAGTGGCGAGCAGTACTTC. Translation: CASSLVDSGEQYF.

This clonotype was seen ten or more times. The genes are TRBV10-3 and TRBJ2-7; maybe TRBD2 (5 bases). V lost 2 bases to trimming and J lost 1 base, with 12 bases between them. Germline V CDR1 and CDR2: ENHRY, SYGVKD. The CDR3 runs to 15 residues. The CDR3 DNA sequence: TGTGCCATCAGTGAGACGGCTAGCAGGTCCTACGAGCAGTACTTC. Translated: CAISETASRSYEQYF.

The sample holds a few counts of this clonotype. This chain links TRBV7-2 with TRBJ2-4; no clear D. Looked up from germline, CDR1 is SGHTA and CDR2 is FQGNSA. V dropped 0 bases and J dropped 3 bases, with 12 bases sitting between them. This CDR3 contains 16 residues. The CDR3 region is CASSLAIGASKNIQYF. CDR3 nucleotide sequence: TGTGCCAGCAGCTTAGCGATTGGAGCTAGCAAAAACATTCAGTACTTC. Drawing the rest from reference TRBV7-2 and TRBJ2-4, the complete variable domain is GAGVSQSPSNKVTEKGKDVELRCDPISGHTALYWYRQSLGQGLEFLIYFQGNSAPDKSGLPSDRFSAERTGGSVSTLTIQRTQQEDSAVYLCASSLAIGASKNIQYFGAGTRLSVL.

In its sample, this clonotype was seen a few times. This chain joins TRBV18 and TRBJ2-7, with D perhaps TRBD1 (5 bases). The CDR3 length is 13 residues. Trimming removed 5 bases at V and 6 bases at J, with 14 bases between. Germline CDR1 reads KGHSH; CDR2 reads LQKENI. CDR3: CASSSYDSSEQYF. The CDR3 DNA is TGTGCCAGCTCATCGTATGACAGCAGCGAGCAGTACTTC. The whole variable domain, filled in from reference TRBV18 and TRBJ2-7, reads NAGVMQNPRHLVRRRGQEARLRCSPMKGHSHVYWYRQLPEEGLKFMVYLQKENIIDESGMPKERFSAEFPKEGPSILRIQQVVRGDSAAYFCASSSYDSSEQYFGPGTRLTVT.

The table lists this clonotype with a few counts. The chain links TRBV4-2 to TRBJ2-3, with 9 bases identical to TRBD2. The CDR3 spans 15 residues. Germline-derived CDR1 and CDR2 are LGHNA and YNFKEQ. V gave up 0 bases and J gave up 4 bases; unmatched junction bases: 2. Written as DNA, the CDR3 is TGTGCCAGCAGCCAAGACGCTAGCGGGGCAGATACGCAGTATTTT. Residues: CASSQDASGADTQYF.

At least ten counts were recorded for this clonotype. The chain is built from TRBV5-5 and TRBJ2-2; no clear D gene. Trimming cost V 0 bases and J 1 base, with 7 bases left between them. This CDR3 has 15 residues. Germline CDR1 is SGHKS and CDR2 is YYEKEE (reference sequence). The CDR3 region is CASSLVARNTGELFF. CDR3 sequence (DNA): TGTGCCAGCAGCTTGGTGGCACGGAACACCGGGGAGCTGTTTTTT.

In this sample, this clonotype turned up once. The chain carries TRBV10-3 and TRBJ1-4, with TRBD1 identical over 10 bases. The trim removed 5 bases at V and 6 bases at J, leaving 9 bases unmatched. CDR3 size: 16 residues. Germline lookup yields CDR1 ENHRY and CDR2 SYGVKD. The CDR3 is CAISPAGGTGDEKLFF. The DNA for the CDR3 is TGTGCCATCAGTCCTGCCGGCGGGACAGGGGATGAAAAACTGTTTTTT.

The chain employs TRBV20-1 and TRBJ2-2; either TRBD1 or TRBD2 may fit D (5 bases each). Trimming cost V 1 base and J 7 bases, with 10 bases left between them. The CDR3 is 13 amino acids. Looked up from germline, CDR1 is DFQATT and CDR2 is SNEGSKA (reference sequence). CDR3 in amino acids: CSARGGAYGELFF. CDR3 coding DNA: TGCAGTGCTAGAGGAGGGGCCTACGGGGAGCTGTTTTTT.

The chain uses TRBV5-1 and TRBJ2-7; D is perhaps TRBD1 (5 bases). The V end was cut by 4 bases, the J end by 2 bases, with 13 bases between. The CDR3 spans 14 residues. Germline CDR1 and CDR2: SGHRS and YFSETQ. CDR3 nucleotides: TGCGCCAGCAGCGGGGCAGCTCCCGCCTACGAGCAGTACTTC. Translated, it gives CASSGAAPAYEQYF.

V and J are TRBV15 and TRBJ1-2; no clear D gene. V was clipped by 0 bases and J by 7 bases, with 15 bases between them. There are 15 residues in the CDR3. CDR1 is LNHNV and CDR2 is YYDKDF in the germline V gene (reference sequence). The CDR3 DNA follows: TGTGCCACCAGCAGAGACGTCCTCGTGGTAGGTGGCTACACCTTC. Translation gives CATSRDVLVVGGYTF.

There are a few counts of this clonotype. The chain carries TRBV20-1 and TRBJ1-1, with TRBD1 identical over 7 bases. The germline CDR1 and CDR2 sequences are DFQATT and SNEGSKA (reference sequence). This CDR3 is built from 12 residues. The V and J ends lost 6 bases and 10 bases, in that order; junction bases with no gene match: 11. The DNA of the CDR3 is TGCAGTGCCGCCCTGACAGGGTTTGGAGCTTTCTTT. Its protein is CSAALTGFGAFF.

A few counts support this clonotype. The V and J genes are TRBV20-1 and TRBJ2-3; D remains unclear. This CDR3 is 15 amino acids long. V was trimmed by 5 bases and J by 2 bases, leaving 17 bases between them. Per the germline V gene, CDR1 is DFQATT and CDR2 is SNEGSKA (reference sequence). The CDR3 nucleotides read TGCAGTGCTGTCTCTAGGGTGACCTTCACAGATACGCAGTATTTT. Encoded protein: CSAVSRVTFTDTQYF.

This clonotype was counted a few times. This chain connects TRBV20-1 to TRBJ2-2, with D possibly called TRBD1 or TRBD2 (5 bases each). The V gene lost 6 bases and the J gene lost 5 bases, with 16 bases spanning the gap. The CDR3 extends over 14 amino acids. CDR1 DFQATT and CDR2 SNEGSKA come from the germline V gene (reference sequence). The DNA for the CDR3 is TGCAGTGCCCTTCCCGGGACGGATACCGGGGAGCTGTTTTTT. Its translation: CSALPGTDTGELFF.

This rearrangement joins TRBV29-1 to TRBJ1-1, with TRBD1 matching 10 bases. The J segment lost 3 bases and the V segment lost 5 bases, leaving 3 bases of the junction unmatched. Per germline, CDR1 SQVTM and CDR2 ANQGSEA. The CDR3 length is 13 residues. The CDR3 sequence is CSVRTGGDTEAFF. The DNA for the CDR3 is TGCAGCGTTCGGACAGGGGGAGACACTGAAGCTTTCTTT.

This clonotype was seen a few times. The chain links TRBV11-2 to TRBJ2-3; D possibly uses TRBD1 or TRBD2 (5 bases each). The CDR3 has 19 amino acids. Trimming shortened V by 1 base and J by 4 bases, and 24 bases separated the two germline ends. In germline, CDR1 is SGHAT, CDR2 FQNNGV. CDR3 loop: CASSLVLFRGMGLADTQYF. The CDR3 coding sequence is TGTGCCAGCAGCTTAGTCCTGTTTAGAGGGATGGGGCTCGCAGATACGCAGTATTTT.

CDR3 region: CASSYTTVSTEAFF. CDR3 coding DNA: TGTGCCAGCAGTTACACGACGGTGTCGACTGAAGCTTTCTTT. This sequence joins TRBV6-5 and TRBJ1-1, with D unresolved. The CDR3 extends over 14 amino acids. CDR1 and CDR2 (germline): MNHEY, SVGAGI. Trimming cost V 2 bases and J 5 bases, with 12 bases left between them.

This clonotype was observed a few times. A junction boundary mismatches the germline segment, possibly from a read error. This chain joins TRBV7-2 and TRBJ2-3, with D possibly matching TRBD1 (6 bases). The length of the CDR3 is 14 residues. CDR1 and CDR2 (germline): SGHTA, FQGNSA. The CDR3 coding sequence is TGTGCCAGCAGCTTTTTGGTTTTGGGGGCAAACAAGGCTTTT. This encodes CASSFLVLGANKAF.

The CDR3 is CASTLLYNEQFF. The DNA for the CDR3 is TGTGCCAGCACCCTCCTGTACAATGAGCAGTTCTTC. V gene TRBV12-3 or TRBV12-4 combines with J gene TRBJ2-1, with D uncertain. The CDR3 loop spans 12 amino acids. V lost 7 bases, J lost 4 bases, and 8 bases lay in between.

This clonotype turned up a few times. The V and J genes are TRBV20-1 and TRBJ1-1; D unclear. Germline V gene sequence: CDR1 DFQATT, CDR2 SNEGSKA (reference sequence). This CDR3 contains 16 residues. V was trimmed by 5 bases and J by 3 bases, leaving 22 bases between them. The CDR3 DNA reads as TGCAGTGCTCACCCCCTTCGGGAAGGGAAGGACACTGAAGCTTTCTTT. Its translation is CSAHPLREGKDTEAFF.

This clonotype was counted at least ten times. Written as DNA, the CDR3 is TGCGCCAGCAGCTTGGAACTAGCGGGACTCACCGGGGAGCTGTTTTTT. Protein sequence: CASSLELAGLTGELFF. The rearrangement joins TRBV5-1 to TRBJ2-2; 10 bases agree with TRBD2. The trim removed 0 bases at V and 4 bases at J, leaving 3 bases unmatched. Germline values: CDR1 SGHRS, CDR2 YFSETQ. This CDR3 has 16 residues.

This clonotype was picked up a small number of times. The gene calls are TRBV7-2 and TRBJ2-7; TRBD2 agrees at 11 bases. CDR1 and CDR2 (germline): SGHTA, FQGNSA. The CDR3 contains 16 residues. Trimming cost V 5 bases and J 4 bases; bases outside gene matches: 10. DNA of the CDR3: TGTGCCAGCAGCGAACGTAGCGGGGGGGCCGGTTACGAGCAGTACTTC. It codes for CASSERSGGAGYEQYF. Based on the CDR3 plus reference TRBV7-2 and TRBJ2-7, the full variable domain is GAGVSQSPSNKVTEKGKDVELRCDPISGHTALYWYRQSLGQGLEFLIYFQGNSAPDKSGLPSDRFSAERTGGSVSTLTIQRTQQEDSAVYLCASSERSGGAGYEQYFGPGTRLTVT.

This clonotype was seen repeatedly, ten times or more. The V call is TRBV6-2 or TRBV6-3, the J call TRBJ2-4, with 7 bases identical to TRBD2. The CDR3 is 14 amino acids. Germline V gene lookup returns CDR1 MNHEY and CDR2 SVGEGT. Trimming removed 6 bases from V and 7 bases from J; junction bases left unmatched: 9. The CDR3 protein is CASSPAGGINIQYF. Here the CDR3 DNA reads TGTGCCAGCAGCCCCGCCGGGGGGATTAACATTCAGTACTTC.

This clonotype was detected many times. The V and J genes are TRBV20-1 and TRBJ2-1, with 12 bases matching TRBD2. The trim removed 1 base at V and 3 bases at J, leaving 4 bases unmatched. Germline V gene sequence: CDR1 DFQATT, CDR2 SNEGSKA (reference sequence). The CDR3 runs 16 residues. CDR3 in DNA: TGCAGTGCTAGAGTCCTAGCGGGAGGGCTCTACAATGAGCAGTTCTTC. Translation gives CSARVLAGGLYNEQFF.

The chain has TRBV29-1 and TRBJ2-7; TRBD2 might be the D (6 bases). V was cut by 6 bases and J by 0 bases, with 18 bases left in between. The CDR3 totals 15 residues. Germline CDR1 is SQVTM and CDR2 is ANQGSEA. The CDR3 DNA reads as TGCAGCGTCATCGGGGGAGCGGGCCTCTCCTACGAGCAGTACTTC. It yields the protein CSVIGGAGLSYEQYF.

This clonotype has a handful of counts. J is TRBJ2-3 and V is TRBV28; 9 positions match TRBD1. CDR3 length: 17 amino acids. V trimming: 5 bases; J trimming: 0 bases; junction bases outside the gene matches: 9. Looked up from germline, CDR1 is MDHEN and CDR2 is SYDVKM. CDR3 nucleotide sequence: TGTGCCAGCAGTACCCTAGGAGGACAGGGGAGCACAGATACGCAGTATTTT. This translates into CASSTLGGQGSTDTQYF.

This chain connects TRBV20-1 to TRBJ2-1, with 13 bases matching TRBD2. With 7 bases clipped from V and 4 bases from J, the junction kept 7 bases outside the gene matches. This CDR3 contains 15 residues. The V gene's germline CDR1 is DFQATT and CDR2 SNEGSKA (reference sequence). The CDR3 coding sequence is TGCAGTGGCCGACTAGCGGGAGGCTCATACAATGAGCAGTTCTTC. It yields the protein CSGRLAGGSYNEQFF.